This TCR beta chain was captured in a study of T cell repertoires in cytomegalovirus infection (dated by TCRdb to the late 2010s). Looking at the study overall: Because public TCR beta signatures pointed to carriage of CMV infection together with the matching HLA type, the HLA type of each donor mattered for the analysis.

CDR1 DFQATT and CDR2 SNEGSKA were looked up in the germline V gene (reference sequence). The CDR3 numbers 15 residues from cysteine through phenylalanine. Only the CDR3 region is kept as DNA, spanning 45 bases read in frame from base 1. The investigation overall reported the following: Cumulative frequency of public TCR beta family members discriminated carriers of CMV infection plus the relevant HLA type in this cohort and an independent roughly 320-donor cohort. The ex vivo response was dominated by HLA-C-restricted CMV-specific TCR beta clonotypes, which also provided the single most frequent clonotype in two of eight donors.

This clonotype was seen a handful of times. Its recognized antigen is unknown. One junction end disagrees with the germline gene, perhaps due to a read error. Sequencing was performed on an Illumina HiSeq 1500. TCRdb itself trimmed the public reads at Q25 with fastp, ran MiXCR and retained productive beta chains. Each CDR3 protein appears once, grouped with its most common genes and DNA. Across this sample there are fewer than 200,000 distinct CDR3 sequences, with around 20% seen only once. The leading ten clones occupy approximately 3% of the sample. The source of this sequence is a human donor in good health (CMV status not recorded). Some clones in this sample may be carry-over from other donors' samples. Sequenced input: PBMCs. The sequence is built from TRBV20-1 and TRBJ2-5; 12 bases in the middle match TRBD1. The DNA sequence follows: TGCAGTGCCAGAGTCCCGGGACAGGGGGCGGAGACCCAGTACTTC. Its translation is CSARVPGQGAETQYF.